This T cell receptor (beta chain) originates from a study of CD8+CD57+ T cells in acquired aplastic anemia. Study as a whole: DNA from sorted CD4+ and CD8+ cells averaged roughly 3.2 ug.

Individuals selected for sequencing had exhibited CD8+CD57+ cell expansion on flow cytometry. The TCR beta profiling, which covered VDJ combination and CDR3 sequence, was carried out using genomic DNA as the template. TCRdb re-called the reads with MiXCR, one entry per CDR3 protein. Of over 150,000 distinct CDR3 sequences in the sample, roughly 54% were seen once. After removal of 6 bases from V and 3 bases from J, the junction contained 10 bases not matched to a gene. The germline gives CDR1 DFQATT, CDR2 SNEGSKA (reference sequence). The CDR3 is 15 residues long. The V call is TRBV20-1, the J call TRBJ2-7, with TRBD2 matching over 11 bases. The sequencing sample was made of sorted CD4+, CD8+, or CD8+CD57+ T cells (not recorded which) from PBMCs. The TCR was taken from a human donor with aplastic anemia. This chain's CDR3 is CSAENRLAGIYEQYF. CDR3 nucleotide sequence: TGCAGTGCCGAAAACCGACTAGCGGGAATCTACGAGCAGTACTTC.